The rows below give T cell receptor beta chains drawn from one sample of a study of blood T cell repertoires in COVID-19. Clones were sequenced by immunoSEQ multiplex PCR, and TCRdb holds only the in-frame ones, with some missing. The table shows 120,000 or so clones, with about 70% occurring only once. The material sequenced was peripheral blood. These receptor sequences come from a woman in her 70s with acute or convalescent COVID-19. The CDR3 runs from the conserved cysteine through the conserved F or W. The order of the fields is V gene, D gene, clone size, J gene, CDR3 protein, CDR3 DNA. D genes are given only for firm matches. Size is omitted from some rows. Given values are once, few, many or a class for expanded clones.

v_gene: TRBV5-4; d_gene: TRBD1; abundance: few; j_gene: TRBJ1-1; CDR3aa: CASSLTGGARGTEAFF; CDR3nt: TGTGCCAGCAGCTTAACAGGGGGCGCAAGGGGGACTGAAGCTTTCTTT
v_gene: TRBV19; d_gene: TRBD1; abundance: -; j_gene: TRBJ2-7; CDR3aa: CASSIGQGPSYEQYF; CDR3nt: TGTGCCAGTAGTATCGGACAGGGGCCTTCCTACGAGCAGTACTTC
v_gene: TRBV3-1/TRBV3-2; d_gene: TRBD2; abundance: -; j_gene: TRBJ2-3; CDR3aa: CASSPALAGGADTQYF; CDR3nt: TGTGCCAGCAGCCCAGCACTAGCGGGGGGTGCAGATACGCAGTATTTT
v_gene: TRBV28; d_gene: TRBD1; abundance: -; j_gene: TRBJ2-7; CDR3aa: CASSTMTGSSYEQYF; CDR3nt: TGTGCCAGCAGTACGATGACAGGGAGCTCCTACGAGCAGTACTTC
v_gene: TRBV5-8; d_gene: -; abundance: -; j_gene: TRBJ2-1; CDR3aa: CASNYYGGSYNEQFF; CDR3nt: TGTGCCAGCAACTACTACGGGGGATCCTACAATGAGCAGTTCTTC
v_gene: TRBV2; d_gene: -; abundance: few; j_gene: TRBJ2-7; CDR3aa: CASSSRRGDEQYF; CDR3nt: TGTGCCAGCAGTTCCCGTAGGGGCGACGAGCAGTACTTC
v_gene: TRBV18; d_gene: -; abundance: -; j_gene: TRBJ1-3; CDR3aa: CASSPFSGLSGNTIYF; CDR3nt: TGTGCCAGCTCACCATTTTCAGGGCTCTCTGGAAACACCATATATTTT
v_gene: TRBV2; d_gene: TRBD2; abundance: few; j_gene: TRBJ2-1; CDR3aa: CASRTSGRSSYNEQFF; CDR3nt: TGTGCCAGCAGGACTAGCGGGAGGAGCTCCTACAATGAGCAGTTCTTC
v_gene: TRBV30; d_gene: TRBD2; abundance: -; j_gene: TRBJ2-1; CDR3aa: CAWSISGRGSYNEQFF; CDR3nt: TGTGCCTGGAGTATAAGCGGGAGGGGCTCCTACAATGAGCAGTTCTTC
v_gene: TRBV19; d_gene: -; abundance: few; j_gene: TRBJ2-5; CDR3aa: CASSIGRLGSGETQYF; CDR3nt: TGTGCCAGTAGTATAGGCCGGTTGGGCAGTGGAGAGACCCAGTACTTC
v_gene: TRBV5-1; d_gene: -; abundance: -; j_gene: TRBJ2-1; CDR3aa: CASSLDVGPYNEQFF; CDR3nt: TGCGCCAGCAGCTTGGACGTGGGGCCCTACAATGAGCAGTTCTTC
v_gene: TRBV12-3/TRBV12-4; d_gene: TRBD1; abundance: -; j_gene: TRBJ2-1; CDR3aa: CASRGQGNEQFF; CDR3nt: TGTGCCAGCAGGGGACAGGGGAATGAGCAGTTCTTC
v_gene: TRBV6-1; d_gene: -; abundance: -; j_gene: TRBJ1-4; CDR3aa: CASSEGGGRGEKLFF; CDR3nt: TGTGCCAGCAGTGAAGGCGGCGGCAGAGGTGAAAAACTGTTTTTT
v_gene: TRBV7-6; d_gene: TRBD1; abundance: few; j_gene: TRBJ1-1; CDR3aa: CASSVTGGNTEAFF; CDR3nt: TGTGCCAGCAGCGTGACAGGGGGGAACACTGAAGCTTTCTTT
v_gene: TRBV7-9; d_gene: TRBD1; abundance: -; j_gene: TRBJ2-7; CDR3aa: CASSADRGPAYEQYF; CDR3nt: TGTGCCAGCAGCGCGGACAGGGGGCCGGCCTACGAGCAGTACTTC
v_gene: TRBV19; d_gene: -; abundance: -; j_gene: TRBJ2-2; CDR3aa: CASSIGSTGELFF; CDR3nt: TGTGCCAGTAGTATCGGGAGCACCGGGGAGCTGTTTTTT
v_gene: TRBV12-3/TRBV12-4; d_gene: TRBD2; abundance: -; j_gene: TRBJ2-7; CDR3aa: CASSSGTTYEQYF; CDR3nt: TGTGCCAGCAGCTCCGGGACTACGTATGAGCAGTACTTC
v_gene: TRBV9; d_gene: TRBD1; abundance: -; j_gene: TRBJ2-2; CDR3aa: CASDAGQVATGELFF; CDR3nt: TGTGCCAGCGACGCGGGACAGGTTGCCACCGGGGAGCTGTTTTTT
v_gene: TRBV28; d_gene: TRBD2; abundance: -; j_gene: TRBJ2-1; CDR3aa: CASSLGYGSAGNEQFF; CDR3nt: TGTGCCAGCAGTTTAGGGTACGGGTCAGCGGGGAATGAGCAGTTCTTC
v_gene: TRBV3-1/TRBV3-2; d_gene: TRBD2; abundance: -; j_gene: TRBJ2-3; CDR3aa: CASSQLGLAGGPGADTQYF; CDR3nt: TGTGCCAGCAGCCAACTGGGACTAGCGGGAGGGCCCGGGGCGGATACGCAGTATTTT
v_gene: TRBV18; d_gene: -; abundance: -; j_gene: TRBJ2-5; CDR3aa: CASSPPREQVETQYF; CDR3nt: TGTGCCAGCTCACCACCCCGGGAGCAGGTTGAGACCCAGTACTTC
v_gene: TRBV2; d_gene: TRBD1; abundance: -; j_gene: TRBJ1-2; CDR3aa: CASSAQGYKGYTF; CDR3nt: TGTGCCAGCAGTGCACAGGGGTATAAAGGCTACACCTTC